Listed below are T cell receptor beta chains from one sample, sequenced in a study of PD-L1 blockade in urothelial cancer. The protocol was immunoSEQ multiplex PCR, while the TCRdb copy is restricted to in-frame clones and leaves out a portion. The sample yields 90,000 to 120,000 clones, about 90% seen once. The material was PBMCs, obtained around atezolizumab (anti-PD-L1) treatment. Every receptor here comes from a woman of 80 years or more with urothelial cancer. The CDR3 runs from the conserved cysteine through the conserved F or W. A D gene is named only where the DNA matches it firmly. Some rows have no size entry. The others give once, few or many, or a class for an expanded clone.

-	TRBD2	TRBV5-4	TRBJ2-1	TGTGCCGGAACCCTTAGCGGGATGAGCGATGAGCAGTTCTTC	CAGTLSGMSDEQFF
-	-	TRBV10-1	TRBJ2-4	TGCGCCAGCAGTCAAACTTCAGGGAACATTCAGTACTTC	CASSQTSGNIQYF
-	-	TRBV27	TRBJ2-1	TGTGCCAGCAGCTCGCGGGGGACAGGTTACAATGAGCAGTTCTTC	CASSSRGTGYNEQFF
-	-	TRBV11-3	TRBJ2-7	TGTGCCAGCTCCTCGGCGGGCTACGAGCAGTACTTC	CASSSAGYEQYF
once	TRBD2	TRBV30	TRBJ2-1	TGTGCCTGGACCCCCCCGCGGGGGGGCCTCTCCTACAATGAGCAGTTCTTC	CAWTPPRGGLSYNEQFF
once	TRBD1	TRBV5-6	TRBJ2-1	TGTGCCAGCAGCTGGACAGGGGGCTCGTACAATGAGCAGTTCTTC	CASSWTGGSYNEQFF
-	-	TRBV6-4	TRBJ1-5	TGTGCCAGCAGTGCTCGTGGCAATCAGCCCCAGCATTTT	CASSARGNQPQHF
-	TRBD1	TRBV4-1	TRBJ2-7	TGCGCCAGCAGCTCTGACAGGGGTTACGAGCAGTACTTC	CASSSDRGYEQYF
-	TRBD1	TRBV18	TRBJ2-3	TGTGCCAGCTCACCCCCTGGACAGGGGGGTCGCACAGATACGCAGTATTTT	CASSPPGQGGRTDTQYF
-	-	TRBV30	TRBJ1-5	TGTGCCTGGAGTGTAAGCGGGGTTCGCAATCAGCCCCAGCATTTT	CAWSVSGVRNQPQHF
-	-	TRBV9	TRBJ1-1	TGTGCCAGCAGCCCCTCCGGAACAGGGCTCGGGGGGACTGAAGCTTTCTTT	CASSPSGTGLGGTEAFF
-	TRBD1	TRBV29-1	TRBJ2-1	TGCAGCGTTGTAGGGACAGGCTCACCTAATGAGCAGTTCTTC	CSVVGTGSPNEQFF
-	-	TRBV28	TRBJ1-4	TGTGCCAGCAACCCAGGTCCTGAAAAACTGTTTTTT	CASNPGPEKLFF
-	TRBD1	TRBV28	TRBJ2-7	TGTGCCAGCTCCCCCGAGGGACAGGGGTTCTACGAGCAGTACTTC	CASSPEGQGFYEQYF
-	TRBD1	TRBV30	TRBJ1-6	TGTGCCTGGAGTGAGGGGGCAAGGAATTCACCCCTCCACTTT	CAWSEGARNSPLHF
-	-	TRBV27	TRBJ2-1	TGTGCCAGCAGTGGTACAGGATGGAGCTCCTACAATGAGCAGTTCTTC	CASSGTGWSSYNEQFF
-	-	TRBV4-1	TRBJ2-1	TGCGCCAGCAGCCAAGGACATAGCGCGTCCTTGTACAATGAGCAGTTCTTC	CASSQGHSASLYNEQFF
-	TRBD2	TRBV5-1	TRBJ2-5	TGCGCCAGCAGTTTGACTAGCGGGAGGGCAAGGAAGGAAGAGACCCAGTACTTC	CASSLTSGRARKEETQYF
-	TRBD2	TRBV30	TRBJ2-2	TGTGCCTGGATCGGCGGGAGGGGGGTGAACACCGGGGAGCTGTTTTTT	CAWIGGRGVNTGELFF
-	TRBD1	TRBV18	TRBJ2-7	TGTGCCAGCTCACCGGGAGACAGGGGGCTCTCCTACGAGCAGTACTTC	CASSPGDRGLSYEQYF
-	TRBD2	TRBV7-9	TRBJ2-1	TGTGCCAGCAGCCGTATAGCGGGGGCCTACAATGAGCAGTTCTTC	CASSRIAGAYNEQFF
-	TRBD2	TRBV9	TRBJ2-1	TGTGCCAGCAGCGTGGAGGGAAGGGGAGGGTGGAATGAGCAGTTCTTC	CASSVEGRGGWNEQFF
-	-	TRBV5-6	TRBJ2-3	TGTGCCAGCAGCTTAAGAACAGGCACAGATACGCAGTATTTT	CASSLRTGTDTQYF
once	-	TRBV6-5	TRBJ1-1	TGTGCCAGCAGTTACTCGTCGGAGGTATTGAACACTGAAGCTTTCTTT	CASSYSSEVLNTEAFF
-	TRBD1	TRBV10-3	TRBJ1-5	TGTGCCATCAGTCTAGGACAGGGTAACCAGCCCCAGCATTTT	CAISLGQGNQPQHF
-	-	TRBV10-3	TRBJ1-1	TGTGCCATCAGTGAGGGCAGGGGTCACACTGAAGCTTTCTTT	CAISEGRGHTEAFF
-	TRBD2	TRBV5-1	TRBJ2-1	TGCGCCAGCAGCCGGACTAGCGGACAATACAATGAGCAGTTCTTC	CASSRTSGQYNEQFF
once	-	TRBV5-4	TRBJ2-1	TGTGCCAGCAGCTTGGTAAGCGATGAGCAGTTCTTC	CASSLVSDEQFF
-	-	TRBV5-1	TRBJ2-1	TGCGCCAGCAGCTTGGGACGGGGCAATGAGCAGTTCTTC	CASSLGRGNEQFF
-	TRBD1	TRBV11-2	TRBJ2-6	TGTGCCAGCAGCCCTCAGGGACAGGGGGCCAACGTCCTGACTTTC	CASSPQGQGANVLTF
-	-	TRBV9	TRBJ1-2	TGTGCCAGCGCCCGAGGCGAGAACTATGGCTACACCTTC	CASARGENYGYTF
many	TRBD1	TRBV7-3	TRBJ2-7	TGTGCCAGCAGCCCCGGACAGGGTGGATACGAGCAGTACTTC	CASSPGQGGYEQYF
-	-	TRBV5-8	TRBJ2-1	TGTGCCAGCAGCTTGGGGCAGGGGACATACAATGAGCAGTTCTTC	CASSLGQGTYNEQFF
-	TRBD2	TRBV11-2	TRBJ2-1	TGTGCCAGCAGCTTAAGGGGGACTAGCGGGAGGTACAATGAGCAGTTCTTC	CASSLRGTSGRYNEQFF
-	TRBD2	TRBV30	TRBJ2-2	TGTGCCTGGAGAAACGGGGGGACCGGGGAGCTGTTTTTT	CAWRNGGTGELFF
-	-	TRBV6-5	TRBJ2-7	TGTGCCAGCAGTTACTCAGAGGGAAAATACGAGCAGTACTTC	CASSYSEGKYEQYF
-	-	TRBV12-5	TRBJ1-1	TGTGCTAGTGGAACCGCTGGGGGCCGCTTCGAAGCTTTCTTT	CASGTAGGRFEAFF
-	-	TRBV5-4	TRBJ2-1	TGTGCCAGCAGCTTTCGAGCGGAACCTTACAATGAGCAGTTCTTC	CASSFRAEPYNEQFF
-	-	TRBV28	TRBJ1-3	TGTGCCAGCAGTTCCACCCGGGGGGGGGTATTGGGATACTCTGGAAACACCATATATTTT	CASSSTRGGVLGYSGNTIYF
-	-	TRBV11-2	TRBJ1-2	TGTGCCAGCAGCTTAGCAACAGGGAGCTATGGCTACACCTTC	CASSLATGSYGYTF
-	-	TRBV5-1	TRBJ1-4	TGCGCCAGCAGCTTGGAAGGGCCCAGGGTGAAAGGCTCGCGACTGTTTTTT	CASSLEGPRVKGSRLFF